This T cell receptor (beta chain) originates from a study of post-analysis software for immune sequencing data. The overall study: There were relapsing-remitting, secondary progressive and progressive-relapsing multiple sclerosis among the disease courses included. Study-level points and caveats: Samples sharing a preparation batch grouped tightly together when assessed by F measure. There were five or six TRBV segments more frequent in patients than controls, and TRBV5-6, TRBV5-1 and TRBV20-1 were among them. Relative to controls, patients with multiple sclerosis showed significantly lower normalized Chao1 diversity.

Presence of unique molecular identifiers characterized the TCR beta cDNA libraries. cDNA molecules numbering roughly 500,000 came from roughly 1 to 10 million T cells. TCRdb ran MiXCR on the PCR reads and lists one entry per CDR3 protein. Here the sample spans fewer than 850,000 distinct CDR3 sequences, more than 45% being singletons. This clonotype showed up just a few times. Its antigen is unknown. CDR3 length: 15 residues. Trimming removed 6 bases from V and 6 bases from J, with 17 bases in between. Germline loops: CDR1 MNHEY, CDR2 SVGAGI. This TCR was sampled from a girl aged 10 to 17 with multiple sclerosis. The genes are TRBV6-5 and TRBJ1-4; D remains unclear. The sequenced sample was blood. Here the CDR3 DNA reads TGTGCCAGCAGCGACCGGGCCGGGAGCGATGAAAAACTGTTTTTT. Translating gives CASSDRAGSDEKLFF.